The 18 T cell receptor beta chains below were found in one sample sequenced in a study of T cells after yellow fever vaccination. TCRdb reanalysed the 5' RACE reads using MiXCR and keeps one entry per CDR3 protein. The sample lists approximately 580,000 distinct CDR3 sequences, about a sixth occurring once. The sample here was PBMCs, taken 5 to 6 days after the first yellow fever vaccination. The receptors here all came from a man aged 18 to 35 who received the YFV17D yellow fever vaccine.

A few counts support this clonotype. CDR3 nucleotides: TGTGCCAGCAGCCCATCGGAGGGTCACGAGCAGTACGTC. It translates to CASSPSEGHEQYV. The chain joins TRBV7-9 to TRBJ2-7; a possible D gene is TRBD2 (6 bases). CDR1 and CDR2 (germline): SEHNR, FQNEAQ (reference sequence). V gave up 5 bases and J gave up 5 bases, with 13 bases separating them. The CDR3 has 13 amino acids.

The rearrangement joins TRBV20-1 to TRBJ1-5; D remains unclear. Looked up from germline, CDR1 is DFQATT and CDR2 is SNEGSKA (reference sequence). The germline V and J ends were trimmed by 3 bases and 5 bases, with 17 bases remaining between them. The CDR3 totals 15 residues. CDR3 protein: CSARRAGAKDQPQHF. In DNA, the CDR3 is TGCAGTGCTAGGCGGGCAGGCGCCAAGGATCAGCCCCAGCATTTT.

This clonotype was observed once. CDR3 nucleotides: TGCAGTGCGAAGACTAGCGGGGATTTATTTTCGCAGTTCTTC. Protein: CSAKTSGDLFSQFF. The chain uses TRBV20-1 and TRBJ2-1, with 11 bases aligning to TRBD2. CDR3 size: 14 residues. Germline V gene lookup returns CDR1 DFQATT and CDR2 SNEGSKA (reference sequence). Trimming removed 6 bases from V and 12 bases from J; junction bases left unmatched: 13.

This clonotype has just a few counts. This chain uses TRBV9 with TRBJ2-3; 8 bases fit TRBD1. The V gene end was trimmed by 1 base and the J gene end by 4 bases; junction bases not matched to a gene: 8. The CDR3 extends over 16 amino acids. Germline V gives CDR1 SGDLS, CDR2 YYNGEE. The CDR3, as DNA: TGTGCCAGCAGCGTATCAGGGGGCGGCCCCCCAGATACGCAGTATTTT. Its translation: CASSVSGGGPPDTQYF. The variable domain in full, completed from reference TRBV9 and TRBJ2-3, reads DSGVTQTPKHLITATGQRVTLRCSPRSGDLSVYWYQQSLDQGLQFLIQYYNGEERAKGNILERFSAQQFPDLHSELNLSSLELGDSALYFCASSVSGGGPPDTQYFGPGTRLTVL.

CDR3 protein: CASTGAGRRNEQFF. The CDR3 DNA reads TGCGCCAGCACGGGGGCAGGACGGAGGAATGAGCAGTTCTTC. The chain is built from TRBV5-1 and TRBJ2-1, with D possibly being TRBD1 or TRBD2 (6 bases each). Trimming pared 6 bases from V and 7 bases from J, leaving 17 bases between. The germline gives CDR1 SGHRS, CDR2 YFSETQ. This CDR3 is built from 14 residues.

The chain uses TRBV6-5 and TRBJ2-7, with D hard to call. Germline V gene lookup returns CDR1 MNHEY and CDR2 SVGAGI. With 0 bases removed from V and 0 bases from J, the gap between germline ends came to 9 bases. The CDR3 is 15 amino acids. The CDR3 sequence is CASSYSAASSYEQYV. The CDR3 coding sequence is TGTGCCAGCAGTTACTCGGCGGCTAGCTCCTACGAGCAGTACGTC.

This chain links TRBV5-4 with TRBJ1-1; D may be TRBD1 (6 bases). Germline-derived CDR1 and CDR2 are SGHNT and YYREEE (reference sequence). The V gene lost 6 bases and the J gene lost 0 bases, with 12 bases spanning the gap. The CDR3 sequence is 14 residues long. CDR3 protein: CASKDRPMNTEAFF. Written as DNA, the CDR3 is TGTGCCAGCAAAGACAGGCCCATGAACACTGAAGCTTTCTTT.

The rearrangement uses TRBV27 and TRBJ2-5, with 7 bases lining up with TRBD2. Germline loops: CDR1 MNHEY, CDR2 SMNVEV (reference sequence). This CDR3 has 17 amino acids. Trimming cost V 5 bases and J 4 bases; bases outside gene matches: 16. CDR3 sequence: CASSPVAGQPDPETQYF. The CDR3 DNA follows: TGTGCCAGCAGTCCAGTAGCGGGCCAGCCAGATCCAGAGACCCAGTACTTC.

With regard to this clonotype: At one of its ends the junction is not consistent with the germline gene, which may arise from a read error. As DNA, the CDR3 is TGCAGCGCTAGGCTAGGACTAGCTAGCGAGCAGTACTTC. Translated, it gives CSARLGLASEQYF. The rearrangement uses TRBV20-1 and TRBJ2-7, with TRBD2 matching over 8 bases. Germline V gene sequence: CDR1 DFQATT, CDR2 SNEGSKA (reference sequence). The CDR3 sequence is 13 residues long.

This clonotype was recorded at least ten times. The rearrangement uses TRBV7-9 and TRBJ1-4; D call uncertain. CDR1 and CDR2 from the germline V gene are SEHNR and FQNEAQ (reference sequence). The V and J ends lost 0 bases and 2 bases respectively, with 4 bases between them. The CDR3 spans 14 residues. CDR3 coding DNA: TGTGCCAGCAGCTTAGCGGCGACTAATGAAAAACTGTTTTTT. Protein: CASSLAATNEKLFF.

The J gene is TRBJ2-7, the V gene TRBV7-6; TRBD1 might be the D (7 bases). Trimming removed 1 base from V and 1 base from J, with 11 bases in between. The CDR3 sequence is 15 residues long. The germline gives CDR1 SGHVS, CDR2 FNYEAQ. CDR3 sequence: CASSLEEGQSYEQYF. CDR3 coding DNA: TGTGCCAGCAGCTTAGAGGAGGGACAGTCCTACGAGCAGTACTTC.

Only a few counts were recorded for this clonotype. The chain employs TRBV7-6 and TRBJ2-7, with 7 positions matching TRBD1. The V segment lost 3 bases and the J segment 6 bases; nucleotides outside the gene matches: 5. Per the germline V gene, CDR1 is SGHVS and CDR2 is FNYEAQ. This CDR3 contains 13 residues. The CDR3 here is CASSFGQAGEQYF. The CDR3 bases are TGTGCCAGCAGCTTCGGACAGGCGGGCGAGCAGTACTTC.

This clonotype showed up just a few times. The chain carries TRBV12-5 and TRBJ1-5; D is possibly TRBD1 (5 bases). The V gene lost 9 bases and the J gene lost 4 bases, with 16 bases spanning the gap. The CDR3 contains 14 residues. Germline lookup yields CDR1 LGHNT and CDR2 FRNRAP. CDR3 in DNA: TGTGCTAGATCCCTGGGACCGATAAATCAGCCCCAGCATTTT. Protein product: CARSLGPINQPQHF.

This chain uses TRBV29-1 with TRBJ2-2, with D possibly TRBD2 on 6 matching bases. This CDR3 region has 14 residues. The V end lost 7 bases, the J end lost 0 bases, and 12 bases lay between the germline ends. From germline, CDR1 is SQVTM and CDR2 ANQGSEA. The CDR3 loop is CSATGVANTGELFF. CDR3 bases: TGCAGCGCAACGGGGGTAGCGAACACCGGGGAGCTGTTTTTT.

The chain uses TRBV7-2 and TRBJ2-2; 12 nucleotides match TRBD2. This CDR3 is built from 17 residues. V dropped 3 bases and J dropped 0; count of bases not matched to a gene: 2. Germline CDR1 reads SGHTA; CDR2 reads FQGNSA. The CDR3 DNA is TGTGCCAGCAGCTTTGGACTAGCGGGGTCGAACACCGGGGAGCTGTTTTTT. This gives the protein CASSFGLAGSNTGELFF.

Only a few counts were recorded for this clonotype. The rearrangement joins TRBV24-1 to TRBJ1-1, with D possibly TRBD1 on 6 matching bases. Trimming left V 7 bases short and J 5 bases short, with 13 bases between. CDR1 is KGHDR, CDR2 SFDVKD, per germline. The CDR3 runs to 13 residues. CDR3 DNA sequence: TGTGCCACCAGCTACAGGGATGGGACTGAAGCTTTCTTT. Translated, it gives CATSYRDGTEAFF.

CDR3 amino acids: CASSFDPGTGGRSSYNEQFF. CDR3 in DNA: TGTGCCAGCAGTTTCGACCCCGGGACAGGGGGCAGAAGCTCCTACAATGAGCAGTTCTTC. V is TRBV28 and J is TRBJ2-1; 12 bases agree with TRBD1. CDR3 length: 20 residues. The V and J ends lost 3 bases and 0 bases, in that order; junction bases with no gene match: 12. The germline gives CDR1 MDHEN, CDR2 SYDVKM.

The chain joins TRBV6-2 or TRBV6-3 to TRBJ2-5, with 10 bases identical to TRBD1. V lost 2 bases and J lost 5; bases outside the gene matches: 5. This CDR3 has 15 residues. Germline-derived CDR1 and CDR2 are MNHEY and SVGEGT. The CDR3 here is CASSYPGQGMETQYF. CDR3 coding DNA: TGTGCCAGCAGTTACCCGGGACAGGGGATGGAGACCCAGTACTTC.